This T cell receptor beta chain is from a study of blood T cell repertoires in COVID-19. Sequencing was performed with immunoSEQ multiplex PCR; in TCRdb, only in-frame clones are kept and a portion is missing. The repertoire includes approximately 350,000 clones, about 90% of them detected once, and roughly 3% sits in the top ten. With V trimmed by 4 bases and J by 2 bases, 15 bases remained unmatched. Germline CDR1 and CDR2: LNHDA and SQIVND (reference sequence). The CDR3 spans 19 residues. The sequence was collected from a woman aged 25 to 39 who had recovered from COVID-19. The sample comprised PBMCs or T cells enriched from blood (not recorded which). This chain links TRBV19 with TRBJ2-7; 12 bases align to TRBD2. Written as DNA, the CDR3 is TGTGCCAGTAGTACCTACACCCCACGACTAGCGGGAGTTCCCTACGAGCAGTACTTC. Translated, it gives CASSTYTPRLAGVPYEQYF.